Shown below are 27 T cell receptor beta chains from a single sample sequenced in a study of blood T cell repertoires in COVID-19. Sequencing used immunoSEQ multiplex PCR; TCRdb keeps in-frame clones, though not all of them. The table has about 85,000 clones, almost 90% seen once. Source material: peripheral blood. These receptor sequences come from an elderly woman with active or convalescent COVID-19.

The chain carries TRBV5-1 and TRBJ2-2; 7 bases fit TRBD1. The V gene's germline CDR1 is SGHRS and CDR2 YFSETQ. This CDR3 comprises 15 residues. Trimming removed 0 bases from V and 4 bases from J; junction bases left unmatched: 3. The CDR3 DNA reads TGCGCCAGCAGCTTGGTTAGGGGGCCCACCGGGGAGCTGTTTTTT. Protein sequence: CASSLVRGPTGELFF.

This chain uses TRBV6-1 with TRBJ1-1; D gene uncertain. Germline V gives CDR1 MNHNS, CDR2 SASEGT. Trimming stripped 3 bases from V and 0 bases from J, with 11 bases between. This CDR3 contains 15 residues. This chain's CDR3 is CASSDARKMNTEAFF. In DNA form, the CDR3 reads TGTGCCAGCAGTGACGCCAGAAAAATGAACACTGAAGCTTTCTTT.

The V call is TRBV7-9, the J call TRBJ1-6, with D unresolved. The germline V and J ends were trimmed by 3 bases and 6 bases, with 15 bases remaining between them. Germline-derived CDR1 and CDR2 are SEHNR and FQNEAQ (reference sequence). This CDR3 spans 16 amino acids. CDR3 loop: CASSLGSGDGNSPLHF. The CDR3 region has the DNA TGTGCCAGCAGCTTGGGGTCCGGGGATGGTAATTCACCCCTCCACTTT.

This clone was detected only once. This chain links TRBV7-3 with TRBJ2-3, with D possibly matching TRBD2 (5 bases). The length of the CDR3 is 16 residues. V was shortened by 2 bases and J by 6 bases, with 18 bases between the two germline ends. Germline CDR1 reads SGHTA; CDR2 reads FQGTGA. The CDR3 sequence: CASSLGRSEEVDTQYF. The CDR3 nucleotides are TGTGCCAGCAGCTTAGGAAGGTCAGAGGAGGTGGATACGCAGTATTTT.

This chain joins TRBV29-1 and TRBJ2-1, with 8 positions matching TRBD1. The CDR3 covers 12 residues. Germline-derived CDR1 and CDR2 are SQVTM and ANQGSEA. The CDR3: CRGQGMGSEQFF. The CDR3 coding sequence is TGCCGAGGACAGGGTATGGGGAGTGAGCAGTTCTTC.

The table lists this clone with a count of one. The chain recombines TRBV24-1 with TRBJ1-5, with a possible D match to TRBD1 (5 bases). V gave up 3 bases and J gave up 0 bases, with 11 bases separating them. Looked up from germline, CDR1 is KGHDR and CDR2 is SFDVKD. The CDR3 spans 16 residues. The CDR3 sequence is CATSDALGASNQPQHF. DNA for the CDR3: TGTGCCACCAGTGATGCGCTTGGGGCTAGCAATCAGCCCCAGCATTTT.

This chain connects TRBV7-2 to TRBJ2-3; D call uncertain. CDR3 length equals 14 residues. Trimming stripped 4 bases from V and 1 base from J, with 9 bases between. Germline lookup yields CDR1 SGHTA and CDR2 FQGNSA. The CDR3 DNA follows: TGTGCCAGCAGCTCCCTCTCGGGCACAGATACGCAGTATTTT. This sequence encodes CASSSLSGTDTQYF.

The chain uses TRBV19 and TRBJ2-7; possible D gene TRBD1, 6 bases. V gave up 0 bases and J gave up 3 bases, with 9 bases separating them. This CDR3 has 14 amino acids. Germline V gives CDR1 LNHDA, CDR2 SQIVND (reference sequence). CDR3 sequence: CASSIDVQGYEQYF. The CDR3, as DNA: TGTGCCAGTAGTATAGATGTACAGGGCTACGAGCAGTACTTC.

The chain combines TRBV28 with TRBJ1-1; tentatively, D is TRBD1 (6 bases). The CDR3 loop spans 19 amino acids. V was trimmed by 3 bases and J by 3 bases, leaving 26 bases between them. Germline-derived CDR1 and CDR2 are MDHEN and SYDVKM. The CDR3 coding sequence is TGTGCCAGCAGTTTTGGGCCTGTCAGGGGCGCCGGGTCTGACACTGAAGCTTTCTTT. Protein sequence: CASSFGPVRGAGSDTEAFF.

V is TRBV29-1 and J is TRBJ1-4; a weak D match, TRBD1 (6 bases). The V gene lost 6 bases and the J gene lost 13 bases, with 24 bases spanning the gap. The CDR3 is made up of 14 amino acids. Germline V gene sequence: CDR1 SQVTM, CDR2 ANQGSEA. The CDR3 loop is CSVLTQGTGHGLFF. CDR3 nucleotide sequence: TGCAGCGTCCTTACACAGGGAACGGGGCACGGACTGTTTTTT.

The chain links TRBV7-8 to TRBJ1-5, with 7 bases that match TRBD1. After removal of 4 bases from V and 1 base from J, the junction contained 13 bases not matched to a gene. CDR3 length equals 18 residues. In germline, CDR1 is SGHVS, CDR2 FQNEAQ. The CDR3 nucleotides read TGTGCCAGCAGCTCCATCGGGGGGGGACAGATAAGCAATCAGCCCCAGCATTTT. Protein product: CASSSIGGGQISNQPQHF.

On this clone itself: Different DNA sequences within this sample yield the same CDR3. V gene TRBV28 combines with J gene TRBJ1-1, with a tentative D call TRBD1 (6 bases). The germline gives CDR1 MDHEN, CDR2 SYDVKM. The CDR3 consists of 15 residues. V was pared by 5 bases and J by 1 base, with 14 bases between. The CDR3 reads CASSPRGGGNTEAFF. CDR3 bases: TGTGCCAGCAGTCCACGGGGGGGCGGGAACACTGAAGCTTTCTTT.

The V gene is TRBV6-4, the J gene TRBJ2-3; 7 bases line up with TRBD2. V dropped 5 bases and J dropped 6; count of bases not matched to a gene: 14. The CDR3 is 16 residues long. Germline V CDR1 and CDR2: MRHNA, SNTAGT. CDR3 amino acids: CASSQKEAGLGDTQYF. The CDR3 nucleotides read TGTGCCAGCAGTCAAAAAGAAGCGGGATTGGGCGATACGCAGTATTTT.

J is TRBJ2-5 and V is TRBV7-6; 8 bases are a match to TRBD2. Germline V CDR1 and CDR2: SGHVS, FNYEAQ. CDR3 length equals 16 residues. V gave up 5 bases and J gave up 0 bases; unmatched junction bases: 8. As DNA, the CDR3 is TGTGCCAGCAGCCCAGTAGCGGGATCGTACCAAGAGACCCAGTACTTC. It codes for CASSPVAGSYQETQYF.

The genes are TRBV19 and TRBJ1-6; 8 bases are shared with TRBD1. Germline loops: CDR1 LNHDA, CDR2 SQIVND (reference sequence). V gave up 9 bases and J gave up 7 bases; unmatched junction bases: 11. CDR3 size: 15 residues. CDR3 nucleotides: TGTGCCAGCTTGACCGGGACAGGAGAAAATTCACCCCTCCACTTT. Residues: CASLTGTGENSPLHF.

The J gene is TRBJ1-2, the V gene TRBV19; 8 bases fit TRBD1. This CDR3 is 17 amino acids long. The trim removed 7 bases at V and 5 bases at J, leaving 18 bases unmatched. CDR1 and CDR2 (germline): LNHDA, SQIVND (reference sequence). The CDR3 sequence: CASNKGQASSSPYGYTF. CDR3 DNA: TGTGCCAGTAACAAGGGACAGGCCTCCTCGTCTCCGTATGGCTACACCTTC. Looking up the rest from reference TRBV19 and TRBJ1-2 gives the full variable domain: DGGITQSPKYLFRKEGQNVTLSCEQNLNHDAMYWYRQDPGQGLRLIYYSQIVNDFQKGDIAEGYSVSREKKESFPLTVTSAQKNPTAFYLCASNKGQASSSPYGYTFGSGTRLTVV.

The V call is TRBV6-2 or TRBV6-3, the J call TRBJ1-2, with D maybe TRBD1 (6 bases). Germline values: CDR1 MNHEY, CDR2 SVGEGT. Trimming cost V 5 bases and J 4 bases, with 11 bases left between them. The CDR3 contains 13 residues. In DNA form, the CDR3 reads TGTGCCAGCAGTCTTACAGGGACCTATGGCTACACCTTC. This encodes CASSLTGTYGYTF.

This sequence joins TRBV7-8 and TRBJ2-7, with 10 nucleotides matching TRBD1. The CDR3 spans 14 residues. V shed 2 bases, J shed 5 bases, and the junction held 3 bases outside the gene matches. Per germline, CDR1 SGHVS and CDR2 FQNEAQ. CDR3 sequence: CASSLFGTGDEQYF. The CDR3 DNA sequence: TGTGCCAGCAGCTTATTCGGGACAGGGGACGAGCAGTACTTC.

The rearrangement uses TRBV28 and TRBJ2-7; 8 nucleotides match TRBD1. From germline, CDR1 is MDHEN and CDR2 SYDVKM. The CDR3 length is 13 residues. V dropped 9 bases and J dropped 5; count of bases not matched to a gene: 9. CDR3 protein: CASRLQGVDEQYF. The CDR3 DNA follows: TGTGCCAGTAGATTACAGGGGGTCGACGAGCAGTACTTC.

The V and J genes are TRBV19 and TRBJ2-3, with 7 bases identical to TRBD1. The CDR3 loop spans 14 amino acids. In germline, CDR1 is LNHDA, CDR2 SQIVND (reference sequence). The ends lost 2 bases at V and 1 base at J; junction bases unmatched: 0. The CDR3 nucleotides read TGTGCCAGTAGTATACAGGGGGGCACAGATACGCAGTATTTT. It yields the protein CASSIQGGTDTQYF. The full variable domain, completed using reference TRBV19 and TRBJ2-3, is DGGITQSPKYLFRKEGQNVTLSCEQNLNHDAMYWYRQDPGQGLRLIYYSQIVNDFQKGDIAEGYSVSREKKESFPLTVTSAQKNPTAFYLCASSIQGGTDTQYFGPGTRLTVL.

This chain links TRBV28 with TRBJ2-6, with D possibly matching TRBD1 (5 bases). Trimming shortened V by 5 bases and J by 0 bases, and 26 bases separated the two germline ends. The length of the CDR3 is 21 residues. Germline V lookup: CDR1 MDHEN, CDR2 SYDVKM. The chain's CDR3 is CASSAAIAGWVSRSGANVLTF. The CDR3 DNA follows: TGTGCCAGCAGTGCAGCGATAGCAGGGTGGGTGTCTCGCTCTGGGGCCAACGTCCTGACTTTC. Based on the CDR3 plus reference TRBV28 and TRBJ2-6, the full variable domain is DVKVTQSSRYLVKRTGEKVFLECVQDMDHENMFWYRQDPGLGLRLIYFSYDVKMKEKGDIPEGYSVSREKKERFSLILESASTNQTSMYLCASSAAIAGWVSRSGANVLTFGAGSRLTVL.

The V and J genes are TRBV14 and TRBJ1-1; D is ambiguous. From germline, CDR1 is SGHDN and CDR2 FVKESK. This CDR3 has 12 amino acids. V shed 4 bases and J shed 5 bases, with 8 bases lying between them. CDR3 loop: CASSLAGTEAFF. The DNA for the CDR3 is TGTGCCAGCAGCCTCGCCGGGACTGAAGCTTTCTTT. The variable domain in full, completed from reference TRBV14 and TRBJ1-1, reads EAGVTQFPSHSVIEKGQTVTLRCDPISGHDNLYWYRRVMGKEIKFLLHFVKESKQDESGMPNNRFLAERTGGTYSTLKVQPAELEDSGVYFCASSLAGTEAFFGQGTRLTVV.

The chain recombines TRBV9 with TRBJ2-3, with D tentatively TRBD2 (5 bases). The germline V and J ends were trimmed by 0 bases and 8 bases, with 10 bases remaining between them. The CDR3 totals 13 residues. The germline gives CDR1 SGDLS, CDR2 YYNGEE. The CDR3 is CASSVAGSGTQYF. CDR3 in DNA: TGTGCCAGCAGCGTAGCGGGATCGGGTACGCAGTATTTT.

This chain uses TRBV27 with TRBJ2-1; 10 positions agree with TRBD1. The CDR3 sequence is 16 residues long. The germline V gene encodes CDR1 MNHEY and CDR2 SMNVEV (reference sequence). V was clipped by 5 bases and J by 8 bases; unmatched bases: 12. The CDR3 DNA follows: TGTGCCAGCAGTCCAATCCGGGACAGGGGTGCCCATGAGCAGTTCTTC. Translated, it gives CASSPIRDRGAHEQFF.

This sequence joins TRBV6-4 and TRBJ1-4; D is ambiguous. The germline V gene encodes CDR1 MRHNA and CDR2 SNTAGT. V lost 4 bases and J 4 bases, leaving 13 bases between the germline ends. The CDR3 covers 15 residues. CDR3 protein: CASSVFPELNEKLFF. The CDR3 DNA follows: TGTGCCAGCAGTGTCTTCCCCGAGCTTAATGAAAAACTGTTTTTT.

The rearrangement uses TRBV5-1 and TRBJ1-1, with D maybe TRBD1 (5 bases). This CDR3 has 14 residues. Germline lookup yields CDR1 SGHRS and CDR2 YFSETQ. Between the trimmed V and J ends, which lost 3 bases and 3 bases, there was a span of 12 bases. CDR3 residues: CASSSRQIDTEAFF. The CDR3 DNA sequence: TGCGCCAGCAGCTCCAGACAGATCGACACTGAAGCTTTCTTT.

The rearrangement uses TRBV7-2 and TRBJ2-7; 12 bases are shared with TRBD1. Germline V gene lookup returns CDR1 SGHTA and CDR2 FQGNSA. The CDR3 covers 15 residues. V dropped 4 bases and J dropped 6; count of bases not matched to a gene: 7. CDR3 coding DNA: TGTGCCAGCAGCTCGGGACAGGGGGCGGCTCGCGAGCAGTACTTC. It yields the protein CASSSGQGAAREQYF.